The clone carrying this T cell receptor beta chain was counted ten times or more. This entry is derived from a study of identical twins. Germline lookup yields CDR1 SGHAT and CDR2 FQNNGV. The V and J ends lost 2 bases and 0 bases respectively, with 7 bases between them. This CDR3 comprises 14 residues. A single record per CDR3 protein comes from TCRdb applying MiXCR to the 5' RACE reads. The sample lists a few hundred thousand distinct CDR3 sequences, around 9.6% seen once, with roughly 3% in the top ten. The same data also went into a second study, on yellow fever vaccine responses in identical twins.

This sequence originates from a woman in her late teens or twenties in good health. The sequencing input was PBMCs. The V gene is TRBV11-2, the J gene TRBJ1-1, with no clear D. The DNA of the CDR3 is TGTGCCAGCAGCTTATACAGCATGAACACTGAAGCTTTCTTT. Its translation is CASSLYSMNTEAFF.